The TCR beta chain described here comes from a study of graft-versus-host responses after intestinal transplantation. Unmatched junction bases numbered 7, after V lost 6 bases and J lost 6 bases. Germline values: CDR1 MDHEN, CDR2 SYDVKM. The CDR3 is 13 residues long. Assay used: immunoSEQ multiplex PCR; TCRdb lists only in-frame clones, some missing. In the table there are about 25,000 clones, about 95% of which are singletons. Material: PBMCs, obtained more than 29 days after intestinal transplant. The V and J genes are TRBV28 and TRBJ1-2, with 7 bases aligning to TRBD1. The TCR was taken from a human patient who received an intestinal transplant, so some T cells may come from the graft donor. CDR3 sequence reads: CASSLGGDDGYTF. DNA of the CDR3: TGTGCCAGCAGCTTAGGGGGCGACGATGGCTACACCTTC.